This T cell receptor (beta chain) is from a study of Ad26.COV2.S vaccination and SARS-CoV-2 variants. Whole-study context: In the study, Ad26.COV2.S was injected intramuscularly once, or twice 56 days apart. Study-wide points: Possible underestimation of total T cell responses by the TCR breadth and depth analyses was noted.

Assay used: immunoSEQ multiplex PCR; TCRdb lists only in-frame clones, some missing. The table lists around 450,000 clones, around 90% of them singletons. There are 16 residues in the CDR3. V trimming: 2 bases; J trimming: 7 bases; junction bases outside the gene matches: 8. The germline V gene encodes CDR1 MNHEY and CDR2 SVGEGT. Concerning this clone: Its antigen is still unknown.

As to treatment: about 20 received Ad26.COV2.S at low or high dose, single or two shots; roughly five received placebo; per-sample allocation not given. After the first vaccine or placebo injection, samples were drawn on day 63. The donor's status was that of an adult aged 18-55 years in Boston. The vaccine antigen was prefusion-stabilized Wuhan SARS-CoV-2 spike. V and J are TRBV6-2 or TRBV6-3 and TRBJ2-1; the match to TRBD2 covers 10 bases. The specimen comprised peripheral blood, sampled in a trial of Ad26.COV2.S vaccine versus placebo. The TCR originated in a person between 18 and 59 years old who received the Ad26.COV2.S COVID-19 vaccine or a placebo. Here the CDR3 DNA reads TGTGCCAGCAGTTACCCAGCGGGAGGGCCTCGGAATGAGCAGTTCTTC. This sequence encodes CASSYPAGGPRNEQFF.